These 10 T cell receptor beta chains originate from one sample sequenced in a study of shared clonotypes between healthy human individuals. Sequenced by immunoSEQ multiplex PCR; TCRdb stores in-frame clones only, minus some. The table lists about 490,000 clones, about 82% of them singletons, with around 13% in the top ten. The sequenced material came from PBMCs. Receptors were obtained from a woman aged 40 to 50 in good health. Some clones in this sample may be carry-over from other donors' samples.

In this sample, this clone turned up a few times. The chain links TRBV18 to TRBJ1-1; perhaps TRBD1 as D (5 bases). Between the trimmed V and J ends, which lost 5 bases and 7 bases, there was a span of 14 bases. CDR1 KGHSH and CDR2 LQKENI come from the germline V gene. This CDR3 spans 13 amino acids. CDR3 residues: CASSGSQDNEAFF. CDR3 DNA: TGTGCCAGCTCAGGATCACAGGATAATGAAGCTTTCTTT.

V is TRBV10-3 and J is TRBJ2-1, with 7 bases aligning to TRBD1. With V trimmed by 1 base and J by 5 bases, 2 bases remained unmatched. Looked up from germline, CDR1 is ENHRY and CDR2 is SYGVKD. The CDR3 is 14 amino acids. CDR3 nucleotides: TGTGCCATCAGTGAGTTGACAGGGCACAATGAGCAGTTCTTC. Its protein product is CAISELTGHNEQFF.

V gene TRBV6-6 combines with J gene TRBJ1-3; the D gene is possibly TRBD1 (6 bases). Between the trimmed V and J ends, which lost 2 bases and 4 bases, there was a span of 12 bases. Germline-derived CDR1 and CDR2 are MNHNY and SVGAGI (reference sequence). This CDR3 has 15 residues. The CDR3 spells CASSYAGAGGNTIYF. The CDR3 nucleotides are TGTGCCAGCAGTTACGCAGGGGCGGGCGGAAACACCATATATTTT.

This clone was detected once. V gene TRBV10-3 combines with J gene TRBJ1-4; D gene unclear. Trimming removed 5 bases at V and 8 bases at J, with 6 bases between. This CDR3 region has 11 residues. Germline CDR1 is ENHRY and CDR2 is SYGVKD. The CDR3 here is CAISQDEKLFF. In DNA, the CDR3 is TGTGCCATCAGTCAGGACGAAAAACTGTTTTTT.

V gene TRBV15 combines with J gene TRBJ2-7; a possible D gene is TRBD2 (5 bases). The germline V gene encodes CDR1 LNHNV and CDR2 YYDKDF (reference sequence). Trimming left V 6 bases short and J 0 bases short, with 12 bases between. This CDR3 comprises 14 residues. The DNA of the CDR3 is TGTGCCACCAGTGCGGGTTCTAGCTCCTACGAGCAGTACTTC. This encodes CATSAGSSSYEQYF.

The chain has TRBV28 and TRBJ2-7; D not resolved. The CDR3 loop spans 13 amino acids. Germline values: CDR1 MDHEN, CDR2 SYDVKM. Trimming cost V 3 bases and J 6 bases, with 12 bases left between them. CDR3 DNA: TGTGCCAGCAGTTTGGGTCAGTCACGCGAGCAGTACTTC. It codes for CASSLGQSREQYF.

The chain is built from TRBV7-9 and TRBJ1-4; D remains ambiguous. Trimming took 4 bases from V and 1 from J, leaving 10 bases between them. The CDR3 sequence is 15 residues long. Germline assignment: CDR1 SEHNR and CDR2 FQNEAQ (reference sequence). For the CDR3, the DNA is TGTGCCAGCAGCTCAAGACGGGTAACTAATGAAAAACTGTTTTTT. Translated: CASSSRRVTNEKLFF.

Regarding this clone: This may stem from a read error, because a much larger clone lies one nucleotide away. The chain joins TRBV30 to TRBJ2-5, with D maybe TRBD2 (5 bases). V was shortened by 5 bases and J by 5 bases, with 15 bases between the two germline ends. The germline V gene encodes CDR1 GTSNPN and CDR2 SVGIG (reference sequence). The CDR3 is made up of 13 amino acids. The CDR3 bases are TGTGCCTGGGGTGGTGCTAGCTTGGAGACCCAGTACTTC. It encodes CAWGGASLETQYF.

A note on this clone: The same CDR3 arises from other DNA sequences in this sample as well. This rearrangement joins TRBV28 to TRBJ1-3, with D uncertain. CDR3 length: 14 amino acids. Germline V gene lookup returns CDR1 MDHEN and CDR2 SYDVKM. The V and J ends lost 4 bases and 7 bases respectively, with 14 bases between them. CDR3 residues: CASSSPGQGNTIYF. The DNA for the CDR3 is TGTGCCAGCAGTTCACCGGGCCAAGGCAACACCATATATTTT.

This clone was counted a few times. This rearrangement joins TRBV7-2 to TRBJ2-5, with 11 bases that match TRBD2. Germline CDR1 and CDR2: SGHTA and FQGNSA. The CDR3 sequence is 14 residues long. J was trimmed by 3 bases and V by 5 bases; bases with no gene match: 2. The CDR3 bases are TGTGCCAGCAGCAAGGGACTAGCGGAAGAGACCCAGTACTTC. It codes for CASSKGLAEETQYF. The complete variable domain, with remaining parts taken from reference TRBV7-2 and TRBJ2-5, reads GAGVSQSPSNKVTEKGKDVELRCDPISGHTALYWYRQSLGQGLEFLIYFQGNSAPDKSGLPSDRFSAERTGGSVSTLTIQRTQQEDSAVYLCASSKGLAEETQYFGPGTRLLVL.